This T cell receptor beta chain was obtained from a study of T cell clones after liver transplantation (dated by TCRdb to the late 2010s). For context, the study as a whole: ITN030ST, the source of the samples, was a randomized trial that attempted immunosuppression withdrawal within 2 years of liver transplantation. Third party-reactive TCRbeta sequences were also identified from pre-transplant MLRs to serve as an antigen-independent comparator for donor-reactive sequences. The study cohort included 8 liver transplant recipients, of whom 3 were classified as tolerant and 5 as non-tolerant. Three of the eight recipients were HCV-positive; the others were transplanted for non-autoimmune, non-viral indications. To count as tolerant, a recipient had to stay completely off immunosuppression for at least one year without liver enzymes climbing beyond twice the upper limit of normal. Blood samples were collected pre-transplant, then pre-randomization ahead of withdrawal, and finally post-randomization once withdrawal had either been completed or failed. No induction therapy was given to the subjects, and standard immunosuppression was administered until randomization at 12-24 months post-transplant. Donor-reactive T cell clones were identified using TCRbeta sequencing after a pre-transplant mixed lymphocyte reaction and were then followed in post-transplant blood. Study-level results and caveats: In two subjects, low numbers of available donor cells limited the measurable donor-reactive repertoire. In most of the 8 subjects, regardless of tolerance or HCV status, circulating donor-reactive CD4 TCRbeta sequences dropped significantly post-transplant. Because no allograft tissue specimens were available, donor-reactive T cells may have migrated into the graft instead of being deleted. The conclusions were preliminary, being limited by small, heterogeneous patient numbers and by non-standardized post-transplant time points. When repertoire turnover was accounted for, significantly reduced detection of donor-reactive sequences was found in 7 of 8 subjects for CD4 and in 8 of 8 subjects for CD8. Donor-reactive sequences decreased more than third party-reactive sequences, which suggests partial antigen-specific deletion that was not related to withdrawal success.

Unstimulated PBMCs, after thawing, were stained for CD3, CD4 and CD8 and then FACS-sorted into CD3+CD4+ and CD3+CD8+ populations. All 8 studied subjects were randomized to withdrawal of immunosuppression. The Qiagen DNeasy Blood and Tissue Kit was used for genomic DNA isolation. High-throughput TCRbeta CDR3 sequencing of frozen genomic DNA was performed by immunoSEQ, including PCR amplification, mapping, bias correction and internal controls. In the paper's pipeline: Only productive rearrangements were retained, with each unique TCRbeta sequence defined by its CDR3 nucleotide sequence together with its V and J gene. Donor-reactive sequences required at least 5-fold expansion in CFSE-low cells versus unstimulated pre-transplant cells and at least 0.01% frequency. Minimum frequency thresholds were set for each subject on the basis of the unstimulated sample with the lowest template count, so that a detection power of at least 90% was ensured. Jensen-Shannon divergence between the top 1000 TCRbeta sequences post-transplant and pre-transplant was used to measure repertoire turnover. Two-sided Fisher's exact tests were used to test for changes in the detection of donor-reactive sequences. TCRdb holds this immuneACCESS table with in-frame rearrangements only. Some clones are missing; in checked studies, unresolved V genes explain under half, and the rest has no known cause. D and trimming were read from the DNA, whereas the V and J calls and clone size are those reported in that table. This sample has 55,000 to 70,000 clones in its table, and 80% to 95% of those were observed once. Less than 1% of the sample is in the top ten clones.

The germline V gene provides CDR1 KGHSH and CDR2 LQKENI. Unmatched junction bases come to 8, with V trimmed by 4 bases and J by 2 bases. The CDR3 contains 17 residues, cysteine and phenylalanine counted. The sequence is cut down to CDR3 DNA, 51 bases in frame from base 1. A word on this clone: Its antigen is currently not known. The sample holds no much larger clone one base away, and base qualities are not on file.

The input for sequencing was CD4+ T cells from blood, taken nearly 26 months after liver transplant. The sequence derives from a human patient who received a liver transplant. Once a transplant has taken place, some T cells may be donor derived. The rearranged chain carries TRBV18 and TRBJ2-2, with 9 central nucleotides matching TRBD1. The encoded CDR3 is CASSLTWDRVNTGELFF. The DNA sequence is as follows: TGTGCCAGCTCACTGACCTGGGACAGGGTAAACACCGGGGAGCTGTTTTTT.